The rows below give T cell receptor beta chains drawn from one sample of a study of blood T cell repertoires in COVID-19. Sequencing was performed with immunoSEQ multiplex PCR; in TCRdb, only in-frame clones are kept and a portion is missing. The data show 150,000 to 200,000 clones, 88% seen once. Source material: peripheral blood. Source of these receptors: a middle-aged man with active or convalescent COVID-19. Both conserved end residues are part of each CDR3. The order of the fields is CDR3 protein, V gene, D gene, J gene. D genes are given only for firm matches.

CASSLAGGLAGGAYEQYF,TRBV11-3,TRBD2,TRBJ2-7
CASSPHSDEQFF,TRBV5-5,-,TRBJ2-1
CASRGQGAGNTEAFF,TRBV28,TRBD1,TRBJ1-1
CASSFLREAMNNEQFF,TRBV6-5,TRBD2,TRBJ2-1
CASSLGHDSYEQYF,TRBV3-1/TRBV3-2,-,TRBJ2-7
CASSGGLAAHEQYF,TRBV2,-,TRBJ2-7
CASSLQGADTQYF,TRBV27,TRBD1,TRBJ2-3
CASSLAGLAANEQFF,TRBV5-1,TRBD2,TRBJ2-1
CASSFNGVVFTEAFF,TRBV27,-,TRBJ1-1
CASSLASGNTDTQYF,TRBV5-1,TRBD2,TRBJ2-3
CASSPGQTGEQYF,TRBV19,-,TRBJ2-7
CASTPELTIQETQYF,TRBV2,-,TRBJ2-5
CASRRAGGGWYNEQFF,TRBV5-6,TRBD2,TRBJ2-1
CAWSSRGAANYGYTF,TRBV30,-,TRBJ1-2
CASSFIETQYF,TRBV5-1,-,TRBJ2-5
CASSLLAGGSDTQYF,TRBV28,TRBD2,TRBJ2-3
CASSSIRVRAGPSYNEQFF,TRBV5-8,-,TRBJ2-1
CASSGDRATNEKLFF,TRBV28,TRBD1,TRBJ1-4
CASSQDLWQGRKTQYF,TRBV14,-,TRBJ2-5
CAGSPLSGSYEQYF,TRBV9,TRBD2,TRBJ2-7